This TCR beta chain was recorded in a study of T-cell reconstitution after alpha-beta-depleted transplantation in children. Overall study findings and caveats: Reports say that about two months after transplant, the alpha-beta T cells came out of several hundred graft clones that had expanded. A year post-transplant, T-cell counts and diversity derived mostly from newly produced T cells. Surviving recipient T cells and thymic progenitors accounted for the high day-60 TCRbeta diversity observed in some patients.

The CDR3 runs to 16 residues. Trimming took 0 bases from V and 5 from J, leaving 17 bases between them. Germline V gene lookup returns CDR1 MGHRA and CDR2 YSYEKL. A note on this clonotype: Its target is unknown.

Unique molecular identifiers were used to barcode this TCRbeta library. TCRdb fed the PCR reads into MiXCR, producing one record per CDR3 protein. The sample yields around 450,000 distinct CDR3 sequences, 43% seen once. The source was PBMCs, collected before TCRalphabeta/CD19-depleted stem cell transplant. This sequence originates from a girl aged 2 to 10 with aplastic anemia, due to receive a stem cell transplant. The chain has TRBV4-1 and TRBJ2-7; D uncertain. CDR3 sequence: CASSQDSARALDEQYF. The CDR3 DNA reads as TGCGCCAGCAGCCAAGACAGTGCCCGGGCTCTAGACGAGCAGTACTTC.